The 28 T cell receptor beta chains given below trace back to one sample, sequenced in a study of shared clonotypes between healthy human individuals. Data came from immunoSEQ multiplex PCR; TCRdb stores just in-frame clones and leaves some out. The sample lists about 360,000 clones, around 79% seen once, with around 9.3% in the top ten. The sequenced sample was memory CD4+ T cells sorted from blood. The sample's subset: CD45RA-negative fraction. Source of these receptors: a man under 40 in good health.

This clone was seen a handful of times. The chain employs TRBV2 and TRBJ2-5, with D possibly matching TRBD1 (6 bases). Germline loops: CDR1 SNHLY, CDR2 FYNNEI. The CDR3 loop spans 14 amino acids. The V gene lost 0 bases and the J gene lost 10 bases, with 15 bases spanning the gap. In DNA form, the CDR3 reads TGTGCCAGCAGTGAAGCGCTTCAGGGACATGGCCAGTACTTC. Its translation: CASSEALQGHGQYF. Using reference TRBV2 and TRBJ2-5 for the parts outside the CDR3, the full variable domain is EPEVTQTPSHQVTQMGQEVILRCVPISNHLYFYWYRQILGQKVEFLVSFYNNEISEKSEIFDDQFSVERPDGSNFTLKIRSTKLEDSAMYFCASSEALQGHGQYFGPGTRLLVL.

The chain uses TRBV5-1 and TRBJ2-1; tentative D call: TRBD2 (6 bases). V was shortened by 4 bases and J by 2 bases, with 16 bases between the two germline ends. Germline lookup yields CDR1 SGHRS and CDR2 YFSETQ. This CDR3 is 16 amino acids long. For the CDR3, the DNA is TGCGCCAGCAGCCCGGGCGGGGCAGACACCTACAATGAGCAGTTCTTC. Its protein product is CASSPGGADTYNEQFF.

The chain has TRBV4-1 and TRBJ2-7, with 7 nucleotides matching TRBD2. V was pared by 1 base and J by 4 bases, with 7 bases of the junction left unmatched. This CDR3 spans 15 amino acids. Germline CDR1 reads MGHRA; CDR2 reads YSYEKL. CDR3 bases: TGCGCCAGCAGCCAAGGCCGACTAGCTGCGTACGAGCAGTACTTC. This gives the protein CASSQGRLAAYEQYF.

The rearrangement links TRBV7-8 to TRBJ2-1; 8 nucleotides agree with TRBD2. Trimming took 2 bases from V and 6 from J; bases not matched to a gene: 9. This CDR3 has 16 amino acids. From germline, CDR1 is SGHVS and CDR2 FQNEAQ. The CDR3 DNA reads TGTGCCAGCAGCTTACAACTCGGGACTAGTCGCAATGAGCAGTTCTTC. The encoded protein is CASSLQLGTSRNEQFF.

This sequence joins TRBV15 and TRBJ1-2, with 9 bases that match TRBD1. J gave up 7 bases and V 1 base, and 10 bases lay outside the gene matches. The CDR3 is 16 amino acids. Germline CDR1 is LNHNV and CDR2 is YYDKDF (reference sequence). The CDR3 loop reads CATSRGGTGKISGYTF. CDR3 DNA: TGTGCCACCAGCAGAGGAGGGACAGGGAAAATCAGTGGCTACACCTTC.

In its sample, this clone was seen once. The chain uses TRBV7-2 and TRBJ2-5; 7 bases align to TRBD2. V was clipped by 4 bases and J by 2 bases; unmatched bases: 7. The germline gives CDR1 SGHTA, CDR2 FQGNSA. This CDR3 region has 15 residues. The CDR3 sequence is CASSSPFGGQETQYF. The DNA for the CDR3 is TGTGCCAGCAGCTCCCCATTCGGGGGGCAAGAGACCCAGTACTTC.

The table lists this clone with a count of one. This sample includes further DNA sequences coding for the same CDR3. This chain uses TRBV5-1 with TRBJ1-4; D unclear. CDR1 is SGHRS and CDR2 is YFSETQ in the germline V gene. V shed 0 bases and J shed 5 bases, with 14 bases lying between them. This CDR3 contains 16 residues. CDR3 DNA: TGCGCCAGCAGCTTGGCCGGAACTGGAGGGAATGAAAAACTGTTTTTT. Its protein is CASSLAGTGGNEKLFF.

J is TRBJ2-7 and V is TRBV9, with D possibly matching TRBD1 (5 bases). The germline gives CDR1 SGDLS, CDR2 YYNGEE. This CDR3 is built from 14 residues. The V end lost 3 bases, the J end lost 0 bases, and 10 bases lay between the germline ends. This CDR3 is CASSAGDSSYEQYF. The CDR3 bases are TGTGCCAGCAGCGCCGGCGACAGCTCCTACGAGCAGTACTTC.

The chain is built from TRBV4-1 and TRBJ2-7; 8 bases are a match to TRBD2. Germline V gene data show CDR1 as MGHRA and CDR2 as YSYEKL. J lost 3 bases, V lost 3 bases, and 10 bases had no gene match. The CDR3 extends over 16 amino acids. The CDR3 reads CASSHRAGEVGYEQYF. The CDR3 DNA reads TGCGCCAGCAGCCACCGAGCGGGAGAAGTCGGCTACGAGCAGTACTTC.

The table lists this clone with a count of one. V usage is TRBV2 and J usage is TRBJ1-4, with TRBD1 as a possible D gene (5 bases). Trimming removed 8 bases at V and 7 bases at J, with 17 bases between. CDR1 and CDR2 (germline): SNHLY, FYNNEI. CDR3 size: 14 residues. CDR3 DNA: TGTGCCAGCGGGAGAACAGGTGGAAGTGAAAAACTGTTTTTT. Translating it yields CASGRTGGSEKLFF.

CDR3 residues: CSVAQRVNTGELFF. DNA of the CDR3: TGCAGCGTTGCTCAGCGGGTCAACACCGGGGAGCTGTTTTTT. The J gene is TRBJ2-2, the V gene TRBV29-1; maybe TRBD2 (6 bases). Germline loops: CDR1 SQVTM, CDR2 ANQGSEA. Trimming took off 4 bases at V and 2 bases at J, with 11 bases between the two ends. The CDR3 is made up of 14 amino acids.

This chain uses TRBV9 with TRBJ1-4; D may be TRBD1 (5 bases). Trimming left V 0 bases short and J 7 bases short, with 13 bases between. This CDR3 is built from 15 residues. CDR1 and CDR2 from the germline V gene are SGDLS and YYNGEE. The CDR3 is CASSVGKGRSEKLFF. Written as DNA, the CDR3 is TGTGCCAGCAGCGTAGGAAAGGGGAGGAGTGAAAAACTGTTTTTT.

The chain uses TRBV19 and TRBJ1-2; D remains ambiguous. This CDR3 has 12 amino acids. The germline V gene has CDR1 LNHDA and CDR2 SQIVND (reference sequence). Between the trimmed V and J ends, which lost 7 bases and 8 bases, there was a span of 14 bases. CDR3 protein: CASNLVGGGYTF. The CDR3 coding sequence is TGTGCCAGTAACCTCGTGGGAGGGGGCTACACCTTC.

This clone was observed a handful of times. V usage is TRBV7-9 and J usage is TRBJ2-1; weak D call: TRBD2 (6 bases). The CDR3 is 15 residues long. Trimming pared 5 bases from V and 4 bases from J, leaving 15 bases between. The germline V gene has CDR1 SEHNR and CDR2 FQNEAQ (reference sequence). This chain's CDR3 is CASSRPGSGYNEQFF. DNA for the CDR3: TGTGCCAGCAGCCGCCCGGGTAGCGGTTACAATGAGCAGTTCTTC.

The CDR3 DNA reads as TGCAGCGCGGCGGGGCTAGCGGGAGGGCCGGGGAATGAGCAGTTCTTC. Translation: CSAAGLAGGPGNEQFF. The rearrangement links TRBV29-1 to TRBJ2-1, with TRBD2 matching 12 bases. CDR3 length equals 16 residues. Germline loops: CDR1 SQVTM, CDR2 ANQGSEA. The V gene end was trimmed by 7 bases and the J gene end by 7 bases; junction bases not matched to a gene: 14.

The chain carries TRBV7-2 and TRBJ2-5, with TRBD1 identical over 8 bases. CDR3 length equals 13 residues. CDR1 and CDR2 (germline): SGHTA, FQGNSA. Germline trimming cut 6 bases from V and 8 bases from J; bases unmatched to any gene: 8. Here the CDR3 reads CASRIGQGGTQYF. CDR3 nucleotides: TGTGCCAGCAGAATAGGACAGGGTGGAACCCAGTACTTC.

There are a few counts of this clone. This rearrangement joins TRBV5-4 to TRBJ2-1; perhaps TRBD2 as D (5 bases). This CDR3 has 13 residues. CDR1 is SGHNT and CDR2 is YYREEE in the germline V gene (reference sequence). The ends were cut back, 10 bases at V and 6 bases at J, with 17 bases in the middle. The CDR3 DNA follows: TGTGCCGCGTCAGAGAAAAGCGGCAATGAGCAGTTCTTC. Translated, it gives CAASEKSGNEQFF.

J is TRBJ2-7 and V is TRBV6-5; D possibly uses TRBD1 or TRBD2 (5 bases each). The germline gives CDR1 MNHEY, CDR2 SVGAGI. Trimming cost V 2 bases and J 8 bases, with 13 bases left between them. CDR3 length: 13 residues. For the CDR3, the DNA is TGTGCCAGCAGTTACCGGGACGGTAACAAGCAGTACTTC. Amino acids: CASSYRDGNKQYF.

Note on this clone: The identical CDR3 is also encoded by other nucleotide sequences in the sample. V gene TRBV7-3 combines with J gene TRBJ1-1; perhaps TRBD1 as D (5 bases). The CDR3 sequence is 14 residues long. Trimming pared 0 bases from V and 1 base from J, leaving 6 bases between. Germline V gene lookup returns CDR1 SGHTA and CDR2 FQGTGA. Written as DNA, the CDR3 is TGTGCCAGCAGCTTAACGGGGCCGAACACTGAAGCTTTCTTT. It codes for CASSLTGPNTEAFF.

This chain uses TRBV4-2 with TRBJ2-5; D may be TRBD1 or TRBD2 (5 bases each). The CDR3 loop spans 15 amino acids. Trimming stripped 5 bases from V and 5 bases from J, with 18 bases between. In germline, CDR1 is LGHNA, CDR2 YNFKEQ. CDR3 sequence (DNA): TGTGCCAGCAGCATCCGGGACGACCCCCTGGAGACCCAGTACTTC. Translating it yields CASSIRDDPLETQYF.

On this clone itself: The junction does not match germline at one end; this may be a read error. This sequence joins TRBV27 and TRBJ2-1; the match to TRBD2 covers 10 bases. Germline V gene data show CDR1 as MNHEY and CDR2 as SMNVEV (reference sequence). There are 16 residues in the CDR3. Here the CDR3 reads CASRLGGLAAHNEQFF. CDR3 DNA sequence: TGTGCCAGCCGTTTGGGTGGACTAGCGGCACACAATGAGCAGTTCTTC.

This clone occurred many times. Other DNA sequences from this sample encode an identical CDR3 as well. V and J are TRBV7-9 and TRBJ2-5; D is possibly TRBD1 (6 bases). This CDR3 spans 12 amino acids. V was pared by 5 bases and J by 5 bases, with 9 bases between. Germline V lookup: CDR1 SEHNR, CDR2 FQNEAQ (reference sequence). CDR3 region: CASSPQGETQYF. The DNA for the CDR3 is TGTGCCAGCAGCCCTCAGGGGGAGACCCAGTACTTC.

The chain combines TRBV28 with TRBJ2-2, with D perhaps matching TRBD2 (6 bases). Trimming pared 8 bases from V and 8 bases from J, leaving 27 bases between. CDR3 length: 17 residues. The germline V gene has CDR1 MDHEN and CDR2 SYDVKM. CDR3 in DNA: TGTGCCAGCTTAGGACGGCGGGACCACCCAATAGGGGGGGAGCTGTTTTTT. Amino acids: CASLGRRDHPIGGELFF. Using reference TRBV28 and TRBJ2-2 for the parts outside the CDR3, the full variable domain is DVKVTQSSRYLVKRTGEKVFLECVQDMDHENMFWYRQDPGLGLRLIYFSYDVKMKEKGDIPEGYSVSREKKERFSLILESASTNQTSMYLCASLGRRDHPIGGELFFGEGSRLTVL.

The table lists this clone with many counts. The gene calls are TRBV5-1 and TRBJ2-1; D remains unclear. CDR3 length equals 14 residues. Trimming shortened V by 0 bases and J by 8 bases, and 12 bases separated the two germline ends. The germline gives CDR1 SGHRS, CDR2 YFSETQ. The CDR3 loop is CASSLAQTVHEQFF. CDR3 sequence (DNA): TGCGCCAGCAGCTTGGCCCAGACGGTGCATGAGCAGTTCTTC.

The count of this clone is one. This sequence joins TRBV5-4 and TRBJ2-4; a weak D match, TRBD2 (7 bases). This CDR3 is 13 amino acids long. Germline values: CDR1 SGHNT, CDR2 YYREEE (reference sequence). V shed 4 bases and J shed 9 bases, with 14 bases lying between them. Written as DNA, the CDR3 is TGTGCCAGCAGCGATAACAGGGAGGGCATTCAGTACTTC. This sequence encodes CASSDNREGIQYF.

This clone was counted only a few times. The CDR3 protein is CASSLAGASEAFF. As DNA, the CDR3 is TGTGCCAGCAGCTTAGCGGGAGCCTCTGAAGCTTTCTTT. The J gene is TRBJ1-1, the V gene TRBV7-2, with D unresolved. CDR3 size: 13 residues. With 0 bases removed from V and 6 bases from J, the gap between germline ends came to 8 bases. The V gene's germline CDR1 is SGHTA and CDR2 FQGNSA.

The chain combines TRBV5-8 with TRBJ1-1; 10 positions match TRBD1. The CDR3 is 19 residues long. The V and J ends lost 5 bases and 6 bases, in that order; junction bases with no gene match: 22. Per germline, CDR1 SGHTS and CDR2 YDEGEE. The CDR3 spells CASSPAWGRDRGGVPEAFF. DNA of the CDR3: TGTGCCAGCAGTCCTGCTTGGGGCCGGGACAGGGGAGGGGTCCCTGAAGCTTTCTTT.

The chain couples TRBV28 to TRBJ2-4; 12 bases fit TRBD1. The ends lost 5 bases at V and 0 bases at J; junction bases unmatched: 17. This CDR3 is 21 amino acids long. In germline, CDR1 is MDHEN, CDR2 SYDVKM. The DNA of the CDR3 is TGTGCCAGCAGTCTTGCCCGGGACAGGGGGCCTCTATTACTAGCCAAAAACATTCAGTACTTC. Its protein is CASSLARDRGPLLLAKNIQYF.